These T cell receptor beta chains were read from a single sample in a study of cytomegalovirus exposure and HLA in healthy donors. Sequencing used immunoSEQ multiplex PCR; TCRdb keeps in-frame clones, though not all of them. The sample consists of under 150,000 clones, approximately 87% of them appearing once. Sample: PBMCs. These receptors originate from a man in his forties or fifties in good health and CMV-seronegative. Both conserved end residues are part of each CDR3. The order of the fields is V gene, J gene, D gene, clone size, CDR3 protein, CDR3 DNA. D genes are given only for firm matches. Clone size appears in some rows only: once, few, many, or a class for an expanded clone.

TRBV2	TRBJ2-3	.	.	CASKTAPSTDTQYF	TGTGCCAGTAAGACTGCTCCTAGCACAGATACGCAGTATTTT
TRBV11-3	TRBJ2-7	.	.	CASSQGHNYEQYF	TGTGCCAGCAGCCAAGGACATAACTACGAGCAGTACTTC
TRBV7-9	TRBJ1-2	TRBD1	.	CSSSKATGTVYGYTF	TGTTCCAGCAGCAAAGCAACAGGGACAGTCTATGGCTACACCTTC
TRBV18	TRBJ2-7	.	.	CASSTDSFSYEQYF	TGTGCCAGCTCAACGGACAGCTTCTCCTACGAGCAGTACTTC
TRBV7-6	TRBJ2-5	.	.	CASSLAGPSPREQYF	TGTGCCAGCAGTCTGGCGGGGCCCTCCCCTAGGGAGCAGTACTTC
TRBV7-2	TRBJ1-5	TRBD1	.	CASSGGTGLNQPQHF	TGTGCCAGCAGCGGGGGGACAGGGCTCAATCAGCCCCAGCATTTT
TRBV7-2	TRBJ2-3	TRBD1	.	CASSLHGQGGDTQYF	TGTGCCAGCAGCTTGCATGGACAGGGGGGAGATACGCAGTATTTT
TRBV7-9	TRBJ1-2	TRBD1	.	CASSSGQGVLGYTF	TGTGCCAGCAGCTCGGGACAGGGGGTACTTGGCTACACCTTC
TRBV5-5	TRBJ2-7	TRBD1	.	CASSLIGQDSREQYF	TGTGCCAGCAGCTTGATCGGACAGGACTCCAGGGAGCAGTACTTC
TRBV2	TRBJ2-7	TRBD1	.	CASIEGQGTYEQYF	TGTGCCAGCATCGAGGGACAGGGGACCTACGAGCAGTACTTC
TRBV9	TRBJ1-4	.	.	CASSVAATNEKLFF	TGTGCCAGCAGCGTAGCTGCAACTAATGAAAAACTGTTTTTT
TRBV7-2	TRBJ2-1	.	.	CASSFDAGEQFF	TGTGCCAGCAGCTTTGATGCGGGAGAGCAGTTCTTC
TRBV7-8	TRBJ2-3	TRBD2	.	CASSQTSAARLADTQYF	TGTGCCAGCAGCCAGACTAGCGCAGCACGGTTGGCAGATACGCAGTATTTT
TRBV10-3	TRBJ2-1	TRBD2	.	CAISESTSGRLGEQFF	TGTGCCATCAGTGAGTCGACTAGCGGGAGGTTGGGTGAGCAGTTCTTC
TRBV25-1	TRBJ2-3	TRBD2	.	CASSAGLAGGNTQYF	TGTGCCAGCAGTGCCGGACTAGCGGGTGGAAATACGCAGTATTTT
TRBV18	TRBJ1-5	.	once	CASSREDQGLWLGSNQPQHF	TGTGCCAGCTCTCGGGAGGATCAGGGACTATGGCTCGGCAGCAATCAGCCCCAGCATTTT
TRBV4-3	TRBJ2-7	TRBD1	few	CASSPLPGTGTTYEQYF	TGCGCCAGCAGCCCGCTTCCCGGGACAGGGACCACCTACGAGCAGTACTTC
TRBV27	TRBJ2-3	.	.	CASSLAPSTDTQYF	TGTGCCAGCAGTTTAGCGCCTAGCACAGATACGCAGTATTTT
TRBV11-3	TRBJ2-7	TRBD2	.	CASSEGLAEQYF	TGTGCCAGCAGCGAGGGACTAGCCGAGCAGTACTTC
TRBV6-5	TRBJ1-6	TRBD1	.	CASSDRDSSTPLHF	TGTGCCAGCAGTGACCGGGACAGTAGTACGCCCCTCCACTTT
TRBV2	TRBJ2-1	TRBD1	.	CASRGRDRGGDEQFF	TGTGCCAGCCGCGGCCGGGACAGGGGAGGGGATGAGCAGTTCTTC
TRBV7-3	TRBJ2-1	.	.	CASSPLASYNEQFF	TGTGCCAGCAGCCCACTGGCTAGTTACAATGAGCAGTTCTTC
TRBV7-8	TRBJ2-7	.	.	CASSLDNYEQYF	TGTGCCAGCAGCTTAGACAACTACGAGCAGTACTTC
TRBV7-9	TRBJ2-7	TRBD2	.	CSSSPVFREGSYEQYF	TGTTCCAGCAGCCCTGTTTTTAGGGAGGGCTCCTACGAGCAGTACTTC
TRBV25-1	TRBJ1-1	.	few	CASSDSGVGTEAFF	TGTGCCAGCAGTGATTCAGGGGTTGGCACTGAAGCTTTCTTT
TRBV9	TRBJ1-1	.	once	CASTKALGTEAFF	TGTGCCAGCACGAAGGCCCTAGGCACTGAAGCTTTCTTT
TRBV19	TRBJ1-5	.	.	CASSIDSPNQPQHF	TGTGCCAGTAGTATAGACAGTCCCAATCAGCCCCAGCATTTT
TRBV5-8	TRBJ2-1	.	once	CASSLGASYNEQFF	TGTGCCAGCAGCTTGGGGGCGTCCTACAATGAGCAGTTCTTC
TRBV6-6	TRBJ1-3	.	.	CASSYSRGISGNTIYF	TGTGCCAGCAGTTACTCGAGAGGGATATCTGGAAACACCATATATTTT
TRBV15	TRBJ1-4	.	.	CATSLRRAEKLFF	TGTGCCACCAGCTTGAGGCGGGCCGAAAAACTGTTTTTT
TRBV11-2	TRBJ2-3	TRBD2	.	CASSSGLAGRDTQYF	TGTGCCAGCAGCTCCGGACTAGCGGGACGAGATACGCAGTATTTT
TRBV6-6	TRBJ2-7	TRBD1	.	CASSPRQGPYEQYF	TGTGCCAGCAGTCCTAGACAGGGCCCCTACGAGCAGTACTTC
TRBV2	TRBJ1-4	TRBD1	.	CASTRKGQINEKLFF	TGTGCCAGCACGAGGAAGGGACAGATTAATGAAAAACTGTTTTTT
TRBV5-4	TRBJ2-6	TRBD1	once	CASSVPGQGSSGANVLTF	TGTGCCAGCAGCGTGCCGGGACAGGGTTCTTCTGGGGCCAACGTCCTGACTTTC
TRBV7-9	TRBJ2-1	TRBD2	.	CASSLAGGANEQFF	TGTGCCAGCAGCCTAGCGGGGGGGGCCAATGAGCAGTTCTTC
TRBV29-1	TRBJ2-5	.	.	CSVVRAETQYF	TGCAGCGTGGTCAGGGCAGAGACCCAGTACTTC